Only one count was recorded for the clone carrying this T cell receptor beta chain. Its antigen is undetermined. This record belongs to a study of T-cell memory formation after mild COVID-19. Overall study findings and caveats: The study found contracting CD4+ clones mainly in CM and EM and contracting CD8+ clones in EMRA.

CDR3 length equals 13 residues. Looked up from germline, CDR1 is MNHNS and CDR2 is SASEGT. V was cut by 6 bases and J by 9 bases, with 12 bases left in between. Constant-segment-primed 5'RACE gave TCR alpha and TCR beta cDNA libraries with sample barcodes and UMIs. TCRdb fed the 5' RACE reads into MiXCR, producing one record per CDR3 protein. The sample has 390,000 or so distinct CDR3 sequences, about a sixth seen once. Sequencing used PBMCs or a T cell subset sorted from them (not recorded which). The TCR originated in a young man who had mild COVID-19 (a few samples of this study predate the infection). Cell type and time point are not known. The chain has TRBV6-1 and TRBJ1-6; D ambiguous. The CDR3 sequence: CASRAEWSSPLHF. The CDR3 DNA reads TGTGCCAGCAGGGCCGAATGGAGTTCACCCCTCCACTTT.